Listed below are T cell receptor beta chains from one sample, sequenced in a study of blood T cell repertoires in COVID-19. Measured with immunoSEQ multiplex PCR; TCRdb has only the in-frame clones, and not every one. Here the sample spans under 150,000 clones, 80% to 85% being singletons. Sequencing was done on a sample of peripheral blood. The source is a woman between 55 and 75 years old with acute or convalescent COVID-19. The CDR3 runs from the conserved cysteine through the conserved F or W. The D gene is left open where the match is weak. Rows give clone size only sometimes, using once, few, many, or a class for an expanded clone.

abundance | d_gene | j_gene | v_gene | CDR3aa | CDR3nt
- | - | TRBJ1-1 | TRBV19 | CASSITRFSSELGF | TGTGCCAGTAGTATAACCAGGTTCTCCTCAGAACTCGGCTTT
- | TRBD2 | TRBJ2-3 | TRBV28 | CASSQLAGVSDTQYF | TGTGCCAGCAGCCAACTAGCGGGAGTATCAGATACGCAGTATTTT
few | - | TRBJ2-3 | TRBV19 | CASSISVDTQYF | TGTGCCAGTAGTATTTCGGTAGATACGCAGTATTTT
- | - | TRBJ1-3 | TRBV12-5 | CASGPSGNTIYF | TGTGCTAGTGGCCCGTCGGGAAACACCATATATTTT
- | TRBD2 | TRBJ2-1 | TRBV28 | CASRRLAGGPNEQFF | TGTGCCAGCAGACGACTAGCGGGAGGGCCCAATGAGCAGTTCTTC
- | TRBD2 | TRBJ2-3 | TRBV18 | CASSPRVQGLKYF | TGTGCCAGCTCACCACGGGTCCAGGGACTAAAGTATTTT
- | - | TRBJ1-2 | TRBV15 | CATSRDLSVGNGYTF | TGTGCCACCAGCAGAGATCTATCGGTCGGGAATGGCTACACCTTC
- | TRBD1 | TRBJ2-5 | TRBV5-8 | CASSSGTGVSETQYF | TGTGCCAGCAGCTCGGGGACAGGGGTTAGTGAGACCCAGTACTTC
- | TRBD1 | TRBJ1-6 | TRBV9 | CASSEAGQGNSPLHF | TGTGCCAGCAGCGAGGCGGGACAGGGTAACTCACCCCTCCACTTT
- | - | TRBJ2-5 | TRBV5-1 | CASKTHNEETQYF | TGCGCCAGCAAGACACACAACGAGGAGACCCAGTACTTC
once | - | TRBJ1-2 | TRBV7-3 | CASSLSPGDGYTF | TGTGCCAGCAGCTTAAGCCCAGGCGATGGCTACACCTTC
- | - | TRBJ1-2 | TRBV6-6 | CASSQAGDYGYTF | TGTGCCAGCAGTCAAGCAGGGGACTATGGCTACACCTTC
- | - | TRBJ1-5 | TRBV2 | CASTKDMVNQPQHF | TGTGCCAGCACTAAAGACATGGTTAATCAGCCCCAGCATTTT
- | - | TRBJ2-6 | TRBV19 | CASSLGQSGANVLTF | TGTGCCAGTAGCTTAGGACAGTCTGGGGCCAACGTCCTGACTTTC
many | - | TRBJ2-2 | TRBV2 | CASSGGDTGELFF | TGTGCCAGCAGTGGGGGGGACACCGGGGAGCTGTTTTTT
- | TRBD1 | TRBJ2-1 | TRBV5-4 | CASSLTGQGNNEQFF | TGTGCCAGCAGCCTAACGGGACAGGGAAACAATGAGCAGTTCTTC
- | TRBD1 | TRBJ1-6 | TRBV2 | CASSVGQGLSPLHF | TGTGCCAGCAGTGTGGGACAGGGCCTTTCACCCCTCCACTTT
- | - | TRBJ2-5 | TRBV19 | CASSRGPETQYF | TGTGCCAGTAGCCGGGGTCCAGAGACCCAGTACTTC
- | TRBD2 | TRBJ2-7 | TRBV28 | CASSLRLAGGPSVYSTYEQYF | TGTGCCAGCAGTTTAAGGCTAGCGGGAGGCCCGTCTGTCTATTCTACCTACGAGCAGTACTTC
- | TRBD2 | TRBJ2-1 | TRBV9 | CASSVGGSPSYNEQFF | TGTGCCAGCAGCGTAGGCGGGAGCCCATCCTACAATGAGCAGTTCTTC
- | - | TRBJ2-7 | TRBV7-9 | CASSLGGTAEQYF | TGTGCCAGCAGCTTAGGCGGGACTGCCGAGCAGTACTTC
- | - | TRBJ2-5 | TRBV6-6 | CASSYLETQYF | TGTGCCAGCAGTTACCTGGAGACCCAGTACTTC
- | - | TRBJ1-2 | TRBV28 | CATRHPSYGYTF | TGTGCCACCCGACACCCTTCCTATGGCTACACCTTC
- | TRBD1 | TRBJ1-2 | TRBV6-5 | CASSYSAGDSYGYTF | TGTGCCAGCAGTTACTCGGCAGGGGACAGCTATGGCTACACCTTC
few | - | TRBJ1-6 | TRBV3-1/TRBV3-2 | CASSQVGSDSPLHF | TGTGCCAGCAGCCAAGTAGGAAGCGACTCACCCCTCCACTTT
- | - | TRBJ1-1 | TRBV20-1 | CSASRTVNSEAFF | TGCAGTGCTAGTAGGACAGTTAATTCTGAAGCTTTCTTT
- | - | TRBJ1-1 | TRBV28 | CASIKSGRTEAFF | TGTGCCAGCATAAAATCAGGTCGCACTGAAGCTTTCTTT
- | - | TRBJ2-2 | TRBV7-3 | CASSSYVGGELFF | TGTGCCAGCAGCTCCTATGTCGGCGGGGAGCTGTTTTTT
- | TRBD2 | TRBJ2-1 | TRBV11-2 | CASSLGGGSLFF | TGTGCCAGCAGCTTAGGGGGCGGGAGTCTGTTCTTC
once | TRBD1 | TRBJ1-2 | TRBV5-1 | CASKGQETSNYGYTF | TGCGCCAGCAAGGGACAGGAGACCTCTAACTATGGCTACACCTTC
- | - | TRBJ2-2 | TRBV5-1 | CASSTSRGTPGELFF | TGCGCCAGCAGCACCTCCCGAGGAACACCCGGGGAGCTGTTTTTT
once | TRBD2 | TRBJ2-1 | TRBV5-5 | CASSLLAGGNEQFF | TGTGCCAGCAGCTTGCTGGCGGGAGGCAATGAGCAGTTCTTC
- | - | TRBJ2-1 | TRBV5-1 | CASSLGYGYNEQFF | TGCGCCAGCAGCTTGGGGTACGGCTACAATGAGCAGTTCTTC
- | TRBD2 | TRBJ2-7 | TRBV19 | CASSNQAGGPYEQYF | TGTGCCAGTAGTAACCAAGCGGGAGGGCCCTACGAGCAGTACTTC
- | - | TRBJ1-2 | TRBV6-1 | CASSDPTRGGYTF | TGTGCCAGCAGTGACCCGACTCGAGGAGGCTACACCTTC
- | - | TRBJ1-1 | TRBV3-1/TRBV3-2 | CASSQEGAATEAFF | TGTGCCAGCAGCCAAGAGGGGGCTGCTACTGAAGCTTTCTTT
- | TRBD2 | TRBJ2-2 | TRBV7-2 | CASSQDSGSTGELFF | TGTGCCAGCAGCCAGGATAGCGGGTCCACCGGGGAGCTGTTTTTT
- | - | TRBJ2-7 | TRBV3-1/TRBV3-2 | CASSQLGTLYEQYF | TGTGCCAGCAGCCAACTCGGGACTCTCTACGAGCAGTACTTC
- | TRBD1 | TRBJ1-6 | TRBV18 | CASSPGTGTSPLHF | TGTGCCAGCTCACCTGGGACAGGGACATCACCCCTCCACTTT
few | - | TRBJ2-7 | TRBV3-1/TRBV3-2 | CASSQDNRPSPYEQYF | TGTGCCAGCAGCCAAGACAACAGACCTTCTCCCTACGAGCAGTACTTC
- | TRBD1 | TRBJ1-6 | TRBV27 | CASRTDRGYNSPLHF | TGTGCCAGCAGAACAGACAGGGGTTATAATTCACCCCTCCACTTT
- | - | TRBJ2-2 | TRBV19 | CASSIGITRRGNTGELFF | TGTGCCAGTAGTATAGGCATTACAAGGAGGGGCAACACCGGGGAGCTGTTTTTT
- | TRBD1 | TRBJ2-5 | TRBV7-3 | CASSLWDRGRETQYF | TGTGCCAGCAGCTTATGGGACAGGGGGCGAGAGACCCAGTACTTC
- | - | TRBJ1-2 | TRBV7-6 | CASSPGGAKYSYTF | TGTGCCAGCAGCCCCGGGGGGGCCAAGTATAGCTACACCTTC
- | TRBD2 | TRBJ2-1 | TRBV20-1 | CSASDPAGPRYNEQFF | TGCAGTGCTAGTGACCCAGCGGGGCCAAGGTACAATGAGCAGTTCTTC
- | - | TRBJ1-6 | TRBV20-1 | CSASGGIYNSPLHF | TGCAGTGCTAGTGGCGGGATTTATAATTCACCCCTCCACTTT
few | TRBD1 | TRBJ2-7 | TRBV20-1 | CSASLIDRVNEQYF | TGCAGTGCTAGTCTCATAGACAGGGTCAACGAGCAGTACTTC
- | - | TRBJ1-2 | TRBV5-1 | CASSYDGEGYGYTF | TGCGCCAGCAGCTACGACGGGGAGGGATATGGCTACACCTTC
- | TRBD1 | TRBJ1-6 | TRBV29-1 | CSVKAGTENSPLHF | TGCAGCGTTAAAGCCGGGACAGAAAATTCACCCCTCCACTTT
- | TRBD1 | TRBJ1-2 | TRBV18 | CASSPTPPGQGFYGYTF | TGTGCCAGCTCACCAACCCCTCCCGGACAGGGCTTTTATGGCTACACCTTC
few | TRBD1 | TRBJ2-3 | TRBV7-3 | CASSPLTGSTDTQYF | TGTGCCAGCAGCCCCTTGACAGGGAGCACAGATACGCAGTATTTT
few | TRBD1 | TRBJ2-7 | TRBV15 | CATSREPQGDHEQYF | TGTGCCACCAGCAGAGAGCCACAGGGGGACCACGAGCAGTACTTC
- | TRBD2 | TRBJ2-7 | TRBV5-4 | CASSGGGFADEQYF | TGTGCCAGCAGCGGGGGGGGGTTCGCGGACGAGCAGTACTTC
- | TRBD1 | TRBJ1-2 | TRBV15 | CATSRERQGGFGYTF | TGTGCCACCAGCAGAGAAAGGCAGGGGGGATTCGGCTACACCTTC